Below, 5 T cell receptor beta chains from the same sample are listed, as sequenced in a study of cytomegalovirus exposure and HLA in healthy donors. Researchers ran the PCR with 60 Vbeta and 13 Jbeta primers. Produced via immunoSEQ multiplex PCR; TCRdb's table is partial and in-frame only. The sample carries some 180,000 clones, roughly 80% recorded once. Sequencing used PBMCs. These receptors originate from a female donor in good health and CMV-seronegative.

This chain joins TRBV9 and TRBJ2-6; D might be TRBD1 (6 bases). Germline V lookup: CDR1 SGDLS, CDR2 YYNGEE. V lost 4 bases, J lost 3 bases, and 17 bases lay in between. The length of the CDR3 is 17 residues. CDR3 sequence: CASSPSGEPGGANVLTF. CDR3 nucleotides: TGTGCCAGCAGCCCCTCAGGGGAGCCCGGTGGGGCCAACGTCCTGACTTTC.

This chain connects TRBV30 to TRBJ1-2; 10 bases map to TRBD1. V was clipped by 0 bases and J by 7 bases; unmatched bases: 11. The CDR3 has 16 amino acids. The germline V gene encodes CDR1 GTSNPN and CDR2 SVGIG (reference sequence). CDR3 nucleotide sequence: TGTGCCTGGAGTGTACCTTTGGGACAGGGGACCCTTGGCTACACCTTC. Encoded protein: CAWSVPLGQGTLGYTF.

The rearrangement joins TRBV2 to TRBJ1-4, with D possibly TRBD1 on 5 matching bases. The germline CDR1 and CDR2 sequences are SNHLY and FYNNEI. Trimming removed 8 bases at V and 7 bases at J, with 14 bases between. This CDR3 has 13 amino acids. The CDR3 spells CASAGERTEKLFF. In nucleotides, the CDR3 is TGTGCCAGCGCGGGGGAAAGGACTGAAAAACTGTTTTTT. Complete variable domain (other parts from reference TRBV2 and TRBJ1-4): EPEVTQTPSHQVTQMGQEVILRCVPISNHLYFYWYRQILGQKVEFLVSFYNNEISEKSEIFDDQFSVERPDGSNFTLKIRSTKLEDSAMYFCASAGERTEKLFFGSGTQLSVL.

The J gene is TRBJ2-2, the V gene TRBV7-8, with 14 positions matching TRBD2. CDR1 and CDR2 (germline): SGHVS, FQNEAQ. The CDR3 sequence is 17 residues long. V was pared by 8 bases and J by 4 bases, with 9 bases of the junction left unmatched. Written as DNA, the CDR3 is TGTGCCAGCCTTCGGACTAGCGGGAGGACCGGCACCGGGGAGCTGTTTTTT. Translating gives CASLRTSGRTGTGELFF.

This clone was seen only once. This chain uses TRBV4-2 with TRBJ2-1, with 11 bases that match TRBD2. The J segment lost 7 bases and the V segment lost 0 bases, leaving 8 bases of the junction unmatched. The CDR3 has 17 residues. CDR1 LGHNA and CDR2 YNFKEQ come from the germline V gene. The CDR3 protein is CASSQDLIAGGRNEQFF. For the CDR3, the DNA is TGTGCCAGCAGCCAAGATCTAATAGCGGGGGGGAGGAATGAGCAGTTCTTC.